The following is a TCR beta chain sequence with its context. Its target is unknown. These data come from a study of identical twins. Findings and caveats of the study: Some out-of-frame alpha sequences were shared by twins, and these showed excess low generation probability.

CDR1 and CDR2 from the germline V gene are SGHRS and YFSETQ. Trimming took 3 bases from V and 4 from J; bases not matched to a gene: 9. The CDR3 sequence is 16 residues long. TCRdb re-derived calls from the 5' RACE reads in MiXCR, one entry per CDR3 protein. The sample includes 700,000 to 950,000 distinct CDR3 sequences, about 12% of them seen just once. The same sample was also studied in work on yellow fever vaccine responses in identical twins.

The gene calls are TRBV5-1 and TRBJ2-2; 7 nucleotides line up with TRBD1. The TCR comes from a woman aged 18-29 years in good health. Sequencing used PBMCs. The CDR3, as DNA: TGCGCCAGCAGCTCCCGGGACAGCCCGGGCACCGGGGAGCTGTTTTTT. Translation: CASSSRDSPGTGELFF.